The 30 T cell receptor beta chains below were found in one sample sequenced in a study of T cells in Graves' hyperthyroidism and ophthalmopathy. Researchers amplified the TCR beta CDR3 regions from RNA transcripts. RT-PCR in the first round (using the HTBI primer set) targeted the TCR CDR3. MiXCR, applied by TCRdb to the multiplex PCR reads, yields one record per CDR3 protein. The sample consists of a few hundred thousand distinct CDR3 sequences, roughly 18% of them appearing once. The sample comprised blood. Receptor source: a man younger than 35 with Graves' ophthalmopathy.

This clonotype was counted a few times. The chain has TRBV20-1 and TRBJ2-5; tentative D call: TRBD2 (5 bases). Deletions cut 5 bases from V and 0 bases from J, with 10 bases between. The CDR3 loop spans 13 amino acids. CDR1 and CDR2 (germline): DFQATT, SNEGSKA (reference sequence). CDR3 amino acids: CSALRGYQETQYF. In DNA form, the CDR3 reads TGCAGTGCTCTCCGGGGATACCAAGAGACCCAGTACTTC.

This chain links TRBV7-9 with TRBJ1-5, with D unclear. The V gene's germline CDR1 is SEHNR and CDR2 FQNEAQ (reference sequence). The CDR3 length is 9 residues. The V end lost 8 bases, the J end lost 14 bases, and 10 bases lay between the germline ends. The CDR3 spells CASGWDEHF. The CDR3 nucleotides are TGTGCCAGCGGCTGGGATGAGCATTTT.

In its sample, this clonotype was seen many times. In DNA, the CDR3 is TGTGCCAGCAGCTCTCCCCGGGGTGGAGGGACCCAGTACTTC. It translates to CASSSPRGGGTQYF. The rearrangement links TRBV7-3 to TRBJ2-5; tentatively, D is TRBD2 (5 bases). Germline CDR1 is SGHTA and CDR2 is FQGTGA. The CDR3 extends over 14 amino acids. V shed 4 bases and J shed 7 bases, with 16 bases lying between them.

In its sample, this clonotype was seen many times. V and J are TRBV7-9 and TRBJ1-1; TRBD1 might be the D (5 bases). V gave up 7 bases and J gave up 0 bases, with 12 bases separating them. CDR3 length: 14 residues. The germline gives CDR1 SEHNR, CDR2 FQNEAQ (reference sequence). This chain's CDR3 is CASTEGTVNTEAFF. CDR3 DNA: TGTGCCAGCACAGAAGGGACGGTGAACACTGAAGCTTTCTTT.

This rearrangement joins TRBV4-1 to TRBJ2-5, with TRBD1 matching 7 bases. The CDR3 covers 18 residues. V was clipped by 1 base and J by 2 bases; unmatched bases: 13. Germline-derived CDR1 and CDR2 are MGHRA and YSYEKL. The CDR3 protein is CASSQAPPGQQLQETQYF. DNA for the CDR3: TGCGCCAGCAGCCAAGCCCCTCCGGGACAGCAACTTCAAGAGACCCAGTACTTC.

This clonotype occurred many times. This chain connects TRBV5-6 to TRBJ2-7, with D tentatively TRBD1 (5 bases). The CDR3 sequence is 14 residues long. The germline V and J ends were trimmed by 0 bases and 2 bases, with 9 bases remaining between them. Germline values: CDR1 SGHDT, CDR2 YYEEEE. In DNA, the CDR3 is TGTGCCAGCAGCTTGGGGACACTAACCTACGAGCAGTACTTC. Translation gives CASSLGTLTYEQYF. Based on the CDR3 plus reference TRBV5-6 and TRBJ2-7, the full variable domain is DAGVTQSPTHLIKTRGQQVTLRCSPKSGHDTVSWYQQALGQGPQFIFQYYEEEERQRGNFPDRFSGHQFPNYSSELNVNALLLGDSALYLCASSLGTLTYEQYFGPGTRLTVT.

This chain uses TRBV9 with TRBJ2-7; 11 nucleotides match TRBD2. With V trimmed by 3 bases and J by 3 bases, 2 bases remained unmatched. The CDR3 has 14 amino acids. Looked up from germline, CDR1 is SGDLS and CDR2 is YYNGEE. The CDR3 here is CASSELAGDYEQYF. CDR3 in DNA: TGTGCCAGCAGCGAACTAGCGGGGGACTACGAGCAGTACTTC.

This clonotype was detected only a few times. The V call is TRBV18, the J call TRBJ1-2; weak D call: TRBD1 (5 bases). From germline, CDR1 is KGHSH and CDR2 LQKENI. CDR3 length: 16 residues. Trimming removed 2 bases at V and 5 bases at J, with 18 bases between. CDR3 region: CASSPSTRESGYGYTF. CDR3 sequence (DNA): TGTGCCAGCTCACCAAGCACCAGGGAGTCTGGGTATGGCTACACCTTC.

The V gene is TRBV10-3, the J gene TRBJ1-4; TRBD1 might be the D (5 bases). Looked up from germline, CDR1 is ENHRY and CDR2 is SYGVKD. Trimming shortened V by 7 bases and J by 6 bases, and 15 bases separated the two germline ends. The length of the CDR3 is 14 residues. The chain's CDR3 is CAITDSGGDEKLFF. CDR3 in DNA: TGTGCCATCACCGATAGCGGGGGGGATGAAAAACTGTTTTTT.

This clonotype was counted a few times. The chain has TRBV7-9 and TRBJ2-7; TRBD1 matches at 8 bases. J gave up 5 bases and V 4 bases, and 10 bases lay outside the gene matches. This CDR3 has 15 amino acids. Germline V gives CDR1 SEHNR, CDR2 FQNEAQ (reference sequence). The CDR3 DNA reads TGTGCCAGCAGCTCGCCAAGGACAGGGTGGAACGAGCAGTACTTC. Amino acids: CASSSPRTGWNEQYF.

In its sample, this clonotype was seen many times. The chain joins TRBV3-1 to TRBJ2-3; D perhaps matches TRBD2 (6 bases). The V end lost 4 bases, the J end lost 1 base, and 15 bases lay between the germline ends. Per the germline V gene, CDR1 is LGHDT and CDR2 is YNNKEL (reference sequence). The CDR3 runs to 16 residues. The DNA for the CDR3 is TGTGCCAGCAGCCCCGCCGGGACTTCGGGCACAGATACGCAGTATTTT. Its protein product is CASSPAGTSGTDTQYF.

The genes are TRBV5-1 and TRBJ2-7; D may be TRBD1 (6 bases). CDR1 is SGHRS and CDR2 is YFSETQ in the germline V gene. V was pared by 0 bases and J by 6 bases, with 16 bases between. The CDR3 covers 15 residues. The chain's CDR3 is CASSLEWGRSGEQYF. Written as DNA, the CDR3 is TGCGCCAGCAGCTTGGAATGGGGGCGATCGGGCGAGCAGTACTTC.

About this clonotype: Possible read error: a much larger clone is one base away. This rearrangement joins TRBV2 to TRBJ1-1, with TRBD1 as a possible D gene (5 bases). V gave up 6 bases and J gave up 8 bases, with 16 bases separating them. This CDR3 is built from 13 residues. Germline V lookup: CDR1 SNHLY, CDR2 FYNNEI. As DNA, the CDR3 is TGTGCCAGCAGCTTACGGGACGGAATCGAAGCTTTCTTT. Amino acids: CASSLRDGIEAFF.

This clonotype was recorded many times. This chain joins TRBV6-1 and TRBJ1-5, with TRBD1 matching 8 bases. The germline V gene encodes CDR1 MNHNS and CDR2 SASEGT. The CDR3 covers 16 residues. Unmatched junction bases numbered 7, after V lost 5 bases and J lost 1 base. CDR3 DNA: TGTGCCAGCAGTTCAGGGGGCAGCGGAAGCAATCAGCCCCAGCATTTT. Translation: CASSSGGSGSNQPQHF.

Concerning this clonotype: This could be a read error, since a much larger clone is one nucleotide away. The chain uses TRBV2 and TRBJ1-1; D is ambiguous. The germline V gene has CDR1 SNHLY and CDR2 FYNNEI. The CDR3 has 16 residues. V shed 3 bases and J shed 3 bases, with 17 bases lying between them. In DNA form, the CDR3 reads TGTGCCAGCAGTGATTCAGGTCTGGGTAGCGACACTGAAGCTTTCTTT. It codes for CASSDSGLGSDTEAFF.

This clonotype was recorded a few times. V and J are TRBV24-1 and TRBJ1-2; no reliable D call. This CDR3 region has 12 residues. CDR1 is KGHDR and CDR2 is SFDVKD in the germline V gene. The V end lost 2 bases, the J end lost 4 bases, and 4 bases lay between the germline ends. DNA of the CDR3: TGTGCCACCAGTGATTCGGCCTATGGCTACACCTTC. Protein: CATSDSAYGYTF.

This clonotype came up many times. The CDR3 protein is CASSTLTSTDTQYF. Here the CDR3 DNA reads TGTGCCAGCAGTACCCTAACTAGCACAGATACGCAGTATTTT. The rearrangement links TRBV27 to TRBJ2-3; D gene uncertain. The V end lost 5 bases, the J end lost 0 bases, and 9 bases lay between the germline ends. This CDR3 region has 14 residues. From germline, CDR1 is MNHEY and CDR2 SMNVEV (reference sequence).

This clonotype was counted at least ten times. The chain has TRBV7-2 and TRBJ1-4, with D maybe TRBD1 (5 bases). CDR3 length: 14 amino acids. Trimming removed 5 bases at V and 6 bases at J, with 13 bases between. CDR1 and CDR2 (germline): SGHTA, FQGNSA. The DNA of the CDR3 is TGTGCCAGCAGCCGGGACGGAACGTATGAAAAACTGTTTTTT. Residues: CASSRDGTYEKLFF.

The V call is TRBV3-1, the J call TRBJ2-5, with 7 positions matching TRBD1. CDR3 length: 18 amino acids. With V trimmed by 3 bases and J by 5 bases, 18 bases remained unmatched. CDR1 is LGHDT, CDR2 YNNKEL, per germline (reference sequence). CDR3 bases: TGTGCCAGCAGCCAGGGGAAAAGCTCCGACAGGGTAACGGAGACCCAGTACTTC. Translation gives CASSQGKSSDRVTETQYF.

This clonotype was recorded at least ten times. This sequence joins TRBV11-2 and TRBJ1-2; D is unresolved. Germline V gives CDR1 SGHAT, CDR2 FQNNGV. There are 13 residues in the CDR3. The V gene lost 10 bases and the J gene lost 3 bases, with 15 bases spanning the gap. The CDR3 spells CATLEGRDYGYTF. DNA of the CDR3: TGTGCCACCTTGGAAGGGCGGGACTATGGCTACACCTTC.

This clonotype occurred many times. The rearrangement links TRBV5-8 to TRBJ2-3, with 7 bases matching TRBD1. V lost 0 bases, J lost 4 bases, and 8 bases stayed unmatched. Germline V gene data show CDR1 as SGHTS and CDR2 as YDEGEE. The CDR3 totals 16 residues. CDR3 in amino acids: CASSLGQGGLADTQYF. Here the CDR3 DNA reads TGTGCCAGCAGCTTGGGACAGGGTGGGTTAGCAGATACGCAGTATTTT.

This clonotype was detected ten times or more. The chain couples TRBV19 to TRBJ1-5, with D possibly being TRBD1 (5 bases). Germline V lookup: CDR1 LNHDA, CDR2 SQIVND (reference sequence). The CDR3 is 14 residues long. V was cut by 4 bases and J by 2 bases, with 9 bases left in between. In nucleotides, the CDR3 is TGTGCCAGTAGTACAGGGACGGGCAATCAGCCCCAGCATTTT. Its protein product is CASSTGTGNQPQHF.

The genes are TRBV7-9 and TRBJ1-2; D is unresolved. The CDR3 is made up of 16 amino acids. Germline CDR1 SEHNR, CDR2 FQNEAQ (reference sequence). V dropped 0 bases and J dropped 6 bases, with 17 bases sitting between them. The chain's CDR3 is CASSLAPVLRDDGYTF. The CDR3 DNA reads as TGTGCCAGCAGCTTAGCGCCTGTCTTAAGGGATGATGGCTACACCTTC.

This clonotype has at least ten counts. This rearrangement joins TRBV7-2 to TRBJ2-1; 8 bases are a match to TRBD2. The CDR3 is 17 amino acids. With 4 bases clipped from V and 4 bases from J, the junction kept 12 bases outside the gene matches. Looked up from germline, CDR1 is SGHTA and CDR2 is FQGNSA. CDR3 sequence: CASSSPPAGVGYNEQFF. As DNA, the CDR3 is TGTGCCAGCAGCTCCCCCCCAGCGGGGGTAGGGTACAATGAGCAGTTCTTC.

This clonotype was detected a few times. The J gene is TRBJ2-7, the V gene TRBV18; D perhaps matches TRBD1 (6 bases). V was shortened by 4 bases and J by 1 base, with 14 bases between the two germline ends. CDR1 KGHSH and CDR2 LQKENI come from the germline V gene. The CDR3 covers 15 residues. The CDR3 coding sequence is TGTGCCAGCTCACACGGGACACTGGGATCCTACGAGCAGTACTTC. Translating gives CASSHGTLGSYEQYF.

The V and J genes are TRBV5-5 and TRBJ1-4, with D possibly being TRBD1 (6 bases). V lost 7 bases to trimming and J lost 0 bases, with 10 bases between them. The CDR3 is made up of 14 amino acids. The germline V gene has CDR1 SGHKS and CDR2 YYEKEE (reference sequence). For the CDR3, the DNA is TGTGCCAGCGGACAGATTGCAACTAATGAAAAACTGTTTTTT. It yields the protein CASGQIATNEKLFF.

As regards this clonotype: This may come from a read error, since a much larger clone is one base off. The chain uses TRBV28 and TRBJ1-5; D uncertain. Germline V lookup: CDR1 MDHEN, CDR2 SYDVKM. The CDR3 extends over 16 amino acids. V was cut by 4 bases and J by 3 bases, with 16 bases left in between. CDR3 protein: CASSYPLGSSNQPQHF. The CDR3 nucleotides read TGTGCCAGCAGTTATCCCCTCGGCAGTTCCAATCAGCCCCAGCATTTT.

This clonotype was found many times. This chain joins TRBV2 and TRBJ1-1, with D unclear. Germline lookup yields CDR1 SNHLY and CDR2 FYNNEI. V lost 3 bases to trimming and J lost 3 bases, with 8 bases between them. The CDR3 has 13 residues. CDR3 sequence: CASSDWRDTEAFF. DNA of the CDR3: TGTGCCAGCAGTGACTGGAGGGACACTGAAGCTTTCTTT.

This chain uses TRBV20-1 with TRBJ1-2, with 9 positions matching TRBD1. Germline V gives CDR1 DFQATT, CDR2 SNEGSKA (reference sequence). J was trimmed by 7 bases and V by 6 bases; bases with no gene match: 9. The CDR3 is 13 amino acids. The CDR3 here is CSASTTGGPGYTF. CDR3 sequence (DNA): TGCAGTGCCAGTACGACAGGGGGTCCTGGCTACACCTTC.

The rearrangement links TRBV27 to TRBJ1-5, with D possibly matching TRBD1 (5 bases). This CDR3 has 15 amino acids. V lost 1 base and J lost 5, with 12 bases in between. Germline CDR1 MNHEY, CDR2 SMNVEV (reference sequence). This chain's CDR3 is CASSLWGVGDQPQHF. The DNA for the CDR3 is TGTGCCAGCAGTTTATGGGGGGTAGGGGATCAGCCCCAGCATTTT.